The 10 T cell receptor beta chains in this list originate from one sample, sequenced in a study of graft-versus-host responses after intestinal transplantation. Method: immunoSEQ multiplex PCR; TCRdb's copy keeps in-frame clones and lacks some. The sample has tens of thousands of clones; roughly 92% are singletons. No antigen has been assigned to these receptors. The sample here was unstimulated CD4+ T cells sorted from spleen or lymph node cells, taken before intestinal transplant. The receptor source for this set is a human donor who received an intestinal transplant.

V gene TRBV29-1 combines with J gene TRBJ2-1; a possible D gene is TRBD2 (6 bases). Trimming pared 7 bases from V and 5 bases from J, leaving 27 bases between. Germline CDR1 and CDR2: SQVTM and ANQGSEA. This CDR3 is 17 amino acids long. CDR3 sequence: CSALLRLSGVSDNEQFF. The CDR3 coding sequence is TGCAGCGCTCTACTCCGCCTTAGCGGAGTTTCCGACAATGAGCAGTTCTTC.

The CDR3 spells CSVADTYQETQYF. DNA of the CDR3: TGCAGCGTTGCAGATACTTACCAAGAGACCCAGTACTTC. The rearrangement links TRBV29-1 to TRBJ2-5; D unclear. Germline V gives CDR1 SQVTM, CDR2 ANQGSEA. CDR3 length: 13 amino acids. V lost 4 bases to trimming and J lost 0 bases, with 9 bases between them. The variable domain in full, completed from reference TRBV29-1 and TRBJ2-5, reads SAVISQKPSRDICQRGTSLTIQCQVDSQVTMMFWYRQQPGQSLTLIATANQGSEATYESGFVIDKFPISRPNLTFSTLTVSNMSPEDSSIYLCSVADTYQETQYFGPGTRLLVL.

The chain carries TRBV18 and TRBJ1-2, with D hard to call. Trimming removed 1 base at V and 4 bases at J, with 10 bases between. The V gene's germline CDR1 is KGHSH and CDR2 LQKENI. CDR3 length: 14 amino acids. The CDR3 DNA reads TGTGCCAGCTCACCACAGGGAGGGCCCTATGGCTACACCTTC. Its protein is CASSPQGGPYGYTF.

V usage is TRBV15 and J usage is TRBJ1-5, with D possibly TRBD1 on 5 matching bases. The CDR3 spans 16 residues. Between the trimmed V and J ends, which lost 6 bases and 3 bases, there was a span of 18 bases. The germline V gene has CDR1 LNHNV and CDR2 YYDKDF (reference sequence). The CDR3 sequence: CATRSYWGEINQPQHF. Written as DNA, the CDR3 is TGTGCCACCAGGAGCTACTGGGGGGAGATCAATCAGCCCCAGCATTTT.

With respect to this clone: The same CDR3 is also encoded by other DNA sequences in this sample. The rearrangement uses TRBV30 and TRBJ1-5; D uncertain. The CDR3 length is 15 residues. Germline CDR1 reads GTSNPN; CDR2 reads SVGIG (reference sequence). Trimming stripped 0 bases from V and 1 base from J, with 10 bases between. CDR3 loop: CAWSVPSFSNQPQHF. The DNA for the CDR3 is TGTGCCTGGAGTGTTCCCAGCTTCAGCAATCAGCCCCAGCATTTT.

V and J are TRBV5-6 and TRBJ2-7, with D unclear. This CDR3 region has 14 residues. Germline V gene sequence: CDR1 SGHDT, CDR2 YYEEEE. V lost 2 bases to trimming and J lost 4 bases, with 13 bases between them. The CDR3 nucleotides read TGTGCCAGCAGCTTACGCCCACAGCAATACGAGCAGTACTTC. Amino acid sequence: CASSLRPQQYEQYF.

The chain carries TRBV27 and TRBJ2-1, with D perhaps TRBD2 (6 bases). The CDR3 runs 17 residues. The germline V and J ends were trimmed by 2 bases and 6 bases, with 20 bases remaining between them. CDR1 MNHEY and CDR2 SMNVEV come from the germline V gene (reference sequence). The CDR3 spells CASSLIWRGDLLNEQFF. The DNA for the CDR3 is TGTGCCAGCAGTTTAATATGGCGGGGCGATCTTCTCAATGAGCAGTTCTTC.

This sequence joins TRBV5-8 and TRBJ2-7, with 8 bases lining up with TRBD2. The CDR3 covers 14 residues. V lost 0 bases to trimming and J lost 3 bases; unmatched junction nucleotides: 2. CDR1 SGHTS and CDR2 YDEGEE come from the germline V gene. CDR3 nucleotides: TGTGCCAGCAGCTTGGGAGCGGGAGACTACGAGCAGTACTTC. This translates into CASSLGAGDYEQYF.

The V call is TRBV5-6, the J call TRBJ2-7; D is ambiguous. The CDR3 is 12 amino acids. The germline V gene encodes CDR1 SGHDT and CDR2 YYEEEE. Trimming cost V 2 bases and J 3 bases, with 6 bases left between them. The CDR3 coding sequence is TGTGCCAGCAGCTTCTCCAGCTACGAGCAGTACTTC. Translation: CASSFSSYEQYF.

The CDR3 DNA is TGTGCCATCAGATGTCTAGCGGGAGGCGGCGAGCAGTACTTC. Translating gives CAIRCLAGGGEQYF. The chain combines TRBV21-1 with TRBJ2-7; TRBD2 reflects the table's D call only, with no check against the DNA. TRBV21-1 is a known pseudogene. The CDR3 has 14 residues.